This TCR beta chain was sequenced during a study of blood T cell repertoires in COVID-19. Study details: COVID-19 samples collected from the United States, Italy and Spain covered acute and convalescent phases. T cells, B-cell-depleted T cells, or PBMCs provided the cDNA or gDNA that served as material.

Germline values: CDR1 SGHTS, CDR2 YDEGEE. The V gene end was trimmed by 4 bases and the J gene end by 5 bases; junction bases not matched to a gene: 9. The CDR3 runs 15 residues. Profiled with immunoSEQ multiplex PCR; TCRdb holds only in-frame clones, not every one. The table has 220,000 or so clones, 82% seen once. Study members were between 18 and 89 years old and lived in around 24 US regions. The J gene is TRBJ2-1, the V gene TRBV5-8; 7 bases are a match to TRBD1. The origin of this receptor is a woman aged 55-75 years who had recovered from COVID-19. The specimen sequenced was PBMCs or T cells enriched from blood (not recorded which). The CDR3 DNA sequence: TGTGCCAGCAGCCCATCCAGGACAGGTCACAATGAGCAGTTCTTC. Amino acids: CASSPSRTGHNEQFF.